Listed here is a single T cell receptor (beta chain). No antigen is known for it. TCRdb's copy holds only in-frame clones and misses some; the assay was immunoSEQ multiplex PCR. The sample lists some 150,000 clones, over 80% seen once, with roughly 4.3% in the top ten. The data were taken from a study of cytomegalovirus exposure and HLA in healthy donors. A roughly 120-subject validation cohort, separate from the approximately 670-subject first cohort, supplied the donors. V dropped 0 bases and J dropped 6; count of bases not matched to a gene: 11. The CDR3 runs to 17 residues. CDR1 and CDR2 (germline): GTSNPN, SVGIG (reference sequence). Findings of the study overall: There were around 160 TCR beta chains listed as cytomegalovirus-associated.

The sequence was obtained from a man younger than 35 in good health and CMV-seropositive. Material: PBMCs. The rearrangement joins TRBV30 to TRBJ2-3, with 11 bases identical to TRBD2. The CDR3 bases are TGTGCCTGGAGTGTACGTCGGACTAGCGGGCAGGGGGATACGCAGTATTTT. Translated: CAWSVRRTSGQGDTQYF.